These 30 T cell receptor beta chains were all obtained from the same sample, sequenced in a study of sequential checkpoint blockade in melanoma. Described treatment: randomized to nivolumab then ipilimumab (arm A) or the reverse (arm B). Profiling relied on immunoSEQ multiplex PCR, and the TCRdb table lists in-frame clones only, not all of them. The table has under 20,000 clones, approximately 57% seen once. Here the sequenced sample was CD8+ T cells sorted from blood (inferred from file names), taken from a patient given nivolumab and ipilimumab in sequence. Receptors originate from a human donor with melanoma.

This clone was seen only a few times. The gene calls are TRBV5-5 and TRBJ2-7; a possible D gene is TRBD1 (5 bases). CDR3 length: 12 amino acids. V lost 4 bases, J lost 7 bases, and 12 bases lay in between. Germline V gives CDR1 SGHKS, CDR2 YYEKEE (reference sequence). The CDR3 loop reads CASSQGLREQYF. In nucleotides, the CDR3 is TGTGCCAGCAGCCAGGGTCTGCGAGAGCAGTACTTC.

The table lists this clone with a count of one. The chain has TRBV7-6 and TRBJ1-1; 7 nucleotides line up with TRBD1. Looked up from germline, CDR1 is SGHVS and CDR2 is FNYEAQ. V lost 5 bases, J lost 1 base, and 4 bases stayed unmatched. CDR3 size: 14 residues. DNA of the CDR3: TGTGCCAGCAGCCTACCAGGGGGGAACACTGAAGCTTTCTTT. It yields the protein CASSLPGGNTEAFF.

This rearrangement joins TRBV4-1 to TRBJ1-5; D possibly corresponds to TRBD1 (6 bases). Germline V gene lookup returns CDR1 MGHRA and CDR2 YSYEKL. V was pared by 1 base and J by 5 bases, with 9 bases between. The CDR3 totals 14 residues. Here the CDR3 DNA reads TGCGCCAGCAGCCAAGGGCCAGGGGATCAGCCCCAGCATTTT. This sequence encodes CASSQGPGDQPQHF.

V is TRBV7-9 and J is TRBJ2-3; TRBD2 matches at 7 bases. In germline, CDR1 is SEHNR, CDR2 FQNEAQ (reference sequence). The V segment lost 1 base and the J segment 3 bases; nucleotides outside the gene matches: 7. The CDR3 has 16 amino acids. CDR3 loop: CASSLVRLAATDTQYF. CDR3 bases: TGTGCCAGCAGCTTAGTTCGGCTAGCGGCAACAGATACGCAGTATTTT. The variable domain in full, with the rest retrieved from reference TRBV7-9 and TRBJ2-3, is DTGVSQNPRHKITKRGQNVTFRCDPISEHNRLYWYRQTLGQGPEFLTYFQNEAQLEKSRLLSDRFSAERPKGSFSTLEIQRTEQGDSAMYLCASSLVRLAATDTQYFGPGTRLTVL.

This clone was seen only a few times. The chain employs TRBV23-1 and TRBJ1-5, with D possibly matching TRBD1 (6 bases). TRBV23-1 is an ORF, and what it does is uncertain. Trimming shortened V by 8 bases and J by 10 bases, and 18 bases separated the two germline ends. This CDR3 comprises 13 residues. CDR3 protein: CASDGAGEPPQHF. The DNA for the CDR3 is TGCGCCAGCGACGGGGCAGGGGAACCCCCCCAGCATTTT.

V usage is TRBV12-5 and J usage is TRBJ2-3, with D tentatively TRBD2 (7 bases). Between the trimmed V and J ends, which lost 1 base and 5 bases, there was a span of 19 bases. The CDR3 runs 17 residues. The V gene's germline CDR1 is LGHNT and CDR2 FRNRAP. The CDR3 protein is CASGLGRGGGAIDTQYF. The CDR3 DNA sequence: TGTGCTAGTGGTTTGGGAAGGGGTGGGGGGGCTATAGATACGCAGTATTTT.

The V call is TRBV5-1, the J call TRBJ2-7; 13 bases are shared with TRBD2. Trimming removed 3 bases from V and 7 bases from J; junction bases left unmatched: 4. This CDR3 spans 14 amino acids. Germline values: CDR1 SGHRS, CDR2 YFSETQ. Written as DNA, the CDR3 is TGCGCCAGCAGCTCGCCGGGACTAGCGGGGGAGCAGTACTTC. It encodes CASSSPGLAGEQYF.

V is TRBV9 and J is TRBJ2-3, with 7 bases matching TRBD1. The CDR3 spans 15 residues. V lost 0 bases and J lost 4; bases outside the gene matches: 5. Per germline, CDR1 SGDLS and CDR2 YYNGEE. The CDR3 sequence: CASSVVARGSDTQYF. CDR3 in DNA: TGTGCCAGCAGCGTAGTGGCCAGGGGGTCAGATACGCAGTATTTT.

Comments on this clone: A read error likely explains this, since a far larger clone differs by one base. This sample also contains other DNA sequences that code for the same CDR3. This chain connects TRBV5-4 to TRBJ1-1; 10 bases are a match to TRBD1. The CDR3 runs 15 residues. V dropped 4 bases and J dropped 1; count of bases not matched to a gene: 4. Germline loops: CDR1 SGHNT, CDR2 YYREEE (reference sequence). The CDR3 spells CASSLRTGGNTEAFF. The CDR3 bases are TGTGCCAGCAGCCTGAGGACAGGGGGGAACACTGAAGCTTTCTTT.

This chain links TRBV30 with TRBJ2-1; 8 bases are shared with TRBD2. Germline V gene data show CDR1 as GTSNPN and CDR2 as SVGIG (reference sequence). Unmatched junction bases numbered 13, after V lost 6 bases and J lost 12 bases. The CDR3 extends over 13 amino acids. The CDR3 spells CACRAGESIRQFF. The CDR3 DNA is TGTGCCTGCCGAGCGGGAGAGTCAATCCGGCAGTTCTTC.

The chain couples TRBV19 to TRBJ2-3; unclear D gene. The CDR3 runs 12 residues. V lost 3 bases and J lost 5, with 6 bases in between. CDR1 LNHDA and CDR2 SQIVND come from the germline V gene (reference sequence). The CDR3, as DNA: TGTGCCAGTAGTATCCCAGGAGATACGCAGTATTTT. Translating gives CASSIPGDTQYF. Full variable domain (remainder filled in from reference TRBV19 and TRBJ2-3): DGGITQSPKYLFRKEGQNVTLSCEQNLNHDAMYWYRQDPGQGLRLIYYSQIVNDFQKGDIAEGYSVSREKKESFPLTVTSAQKNPTAFYLCASSIPGDTQYFGPGTRLTVL.

This clone was recorded a few times. The rearrangement links TRBV6-4 to TRBJ1-5, with 8 bases identical to TRBD1. V shed 6 bases, J shed 3 bases, and the junction held 7 bases outside the gene matches. Germline assignment: CDR1 MRHNA and CDR2 SNTAGT. The CDR3 runs to 15 residues. The chain's CDR3 is CASSLGQGYNQPQHF. CDR3 DNA: TGTGCCAGCAGCCTTGGACAGGGATACAATCAGCCCCAGCATTTT.

The sample holds a few counts of this clone. The J gene is TRBJ2-3, the V gene TRBV28; TRBD2 matches at 8 bases. V trimming: 10 bases; J trimming: 2 bases; junction bases outside the gene matches: 14. From germline, CDR1 is MDHEN and CDR2 SYDVKM. The length of the CDR3 is 16 residues. Written as DNA, the CDR3 is TGTGCCATCAGGGAGCGGGGGACCCTATACACAGATACGCAGTATTTT. Protein: CAIRERGTLYTDTQYF.

The CDR3: CASSSRGGGFRETQYF. The CDR3 DNA is TGCGCCAGCAGCTCGAGAGGTGGTGGTTTCAGAGAGACCCAGTACTTC. V and J are TRBV5-1 and TRBJ2-5; D ambiguous. V lost 3 bases, J lost 4 bases, and 19 bases lay in between. Per germline, CDR1 SGHRS and CDR2 YFSETQ. The CDR3 contains 16 residues.

This clone occurred a few times. V usage is TRBV19 and J usage is TRBJ2-7; D perhaps matches TRBD1 (5 bases). Trimming left V 7 bases short and J 4 bases short, with 11 bases between. The length of the CDR3 is 12 residues. Germline-derived CDR1 and CDR2 are LNHDA and SQIVND (reference sequence). The CDR3 nucleotides are TGTGCCAGTATGACAGAGAGTTACGAGCAGTACTTC. Translating it yields CASMTESYEQYF. Full variable domain (remainder filled in from reference TRBV19 and TRBJ2-7): DGGITQSPKYLFRKEGQNVTLSCEQNLNHDAMYWYRQDPGQGLRLIYYSQIVNDFQKGDIAEGYSVSREKKESFPLTVTSAQKNPTAFYLCASMTESYEQYFGPGTRLTVT.

This chain joins TRBV11-2 and TRBJ2-2; unclear D gene. The germline V and J ends were trimmed by 7 bases and 5 bases, with 17 bases remaining between them. This CDR3 is built from 15 residues. The germline gives CDR1 SGHAT, CDR2 FQNNGV. CDR3: CASTEYPWLTGELFF. As DNA, the CDR3 is TGTGCCAGCACCGAATACCCGTGGCTGACCGGGGAGCTGTTTTTT.

This clone was detected a few times. The chain employs TRBV27 and TRBJ2-5, with TRBD2 identical over 8 bases. The length of the CDR3 is 15 residues. The trim removed 3 bases at V and 4 bases at J, leaving 7 bases unmatched. The germline V gene encodes CDR1 MNHEY and CDR2 SMNVEV (reference sequence). As DNA, the CDR3 is TGTGCCAGCAGTTTCCTTAGCGGGGTTGGAGAGACCCAGTACTTC. As protein: CASSFLSGVGETQYF.

The chain carries TRBV9 and TRBJ2-5; D may be TRBD2 (6 bases). Matching the DNA end better, TRBJ2-7 makes the J call doubtful. This CDR3 is built from 16 residues. From germline, CDR1 is SGDLS and CDR2 YYNGEE. CDR3 residues: CASSPGESPTPYEQYF. The CDR3 DNA reads TGTGCCAGCAGCCCGGGGGAGAGTCCTACCCCATACGAGCAGTACTTC.

The chain links TRBV7-6 to TRBJ2-1; tentative D call: TRBD2 (6 bases). Trimming left V 5 bases short and J 2 bases short, with 13 bases between. The CDR3 is 15 residues long. Germline V gene data show CDR1 as SGHVS and CDR2 as FNYEAQ. The CDR3 DNA sequence: TGTGCCAGCAGCAAAGGGACTGGGGCCTACAATGAGCAGTTCTTC. Amino acids: CASSKGTGAYNEQFF.

The DNA for the CDR3 is TGTGCCACCCACGGGGACTACACCTTC. Protein sequence: CATHGDYTF. This chain connects TRBV6-1 to TRBJ1-2; D gene uncertain. Germline loops: CDR1 MNHNS, CDR2 SASEGT. Trimming removed 10 bases from V and 10 bases from J, with 10 bases in between. CDR3 length: 9 amino acids.

The genes are TRBV9 and TRBJ1-2; the match to TRBD1 covers 12 bases. V trimming: 3 bases; J trimming: 5 bases; junction bases outside the gene matches: 5. The CDR3 totals 15 residues. CDR1 and CDR2 (germline): SGDLS, YYNGEE. This chain's CDR3 is CASSAGTGGWYGYTF. The CDR3 coding sequence is TGTGCCAGCAGCGCAGGGACAGGGGGCTGGTATGGCTACACCTTC.

This clone occurred a few times. The genes are TRBV6-4 and TRBJ1-2; a weak D match, TRBD1 (5 bases). The CDR3 is made up of 16 amino acids. The V end lost 5 bases, the J end lost 1 base, and 17 bases lay between the germline ends. Germline V CDR1 and CDR2: MRHNA, SNTAGT. This CDR3 is CASSYYSPGFNYGYTF. CDR3 nucleotide sequence: TGTGCCAGCAGTTATTATTCCCCAGGGTTTAACTATGGCTACACCTTC.

V gene TRBV9 combines with J gene TRBJ2-7; possible D gene TRBD2, 5 bases. Trimming removed 5 bases at V and 3 bases at J, with 15 bases between. The V gene's germline CDR1 is SGDLS and CDR2 YYNGEE. This CDR3 has 14 residues. This CDR3 reads CASSPAGTNYEQYF. Here the CDR3 DNA reads TGTGCCAGCAGTCCCGCGGGCACAAACTACGAGCAGTACTTC. Based on the CDR3 plus reference TRBV9 and TRBJ2-7, the full variable domain is DSGVTQTPKHLITATGQRVTLRCSPRSGDLSVYWYQQSLDQGLQFLIQYYNGEERAKGNILERFSAQQFPDLHSELNLSSLELGDSALYFCASSPAGTNYEQYFGPGTRLTVT.

Concerning this clone: This sample also contains other DNA sequences that code for the same CDR3. CDR3 sequence: CSVQGWGTGELFF. CDR3 DNA sequence: TGCAGCGTACAGGGTTGGGGAACCGGGGAGCTGTTTTTT. This chain uses TRBV29-1 with TRBJ2-2, with D possibly TRBD1 on 6 matching bases. The V gene lost 6 bases and the J gene lost 5 bases, with 13 bases spanning the gap. Germline lookup yields CDR1 SQVTM and CDR2 ANQGSEA. CDR3 length: 13 amino acids.

V gene TRBV28 combines with J gene TRBJ2-7; a weak D match, TRBD1 (5 bases). The V end lost 5 bases, the J end lost 3 bases, and 5 bases lay between the germline ends. CDR1 MDHEN and CDR2 SYDVKM come from the germline V gene. CDR3 size: 11 residues. The CDR3 region has the DNA TGTGCCAGCAGTGACAGCTACGAGCAGTACTTC. It translates to CASSDSYEQYF.

The chain is built from TRBV6-5 and TRBJ2-3; D may be TRBD2 (5 bases). CDR3 length: 14 residues. V was pared by 3 bases and J by 4 bases, with 11 bases between. Germline assignment: CDR1 MNHEY and CDR2 SVGAGI. The CDR3 spells CASSYLREADTQYF. The DNA of the CDR3 is TGTGCCAGCAGTTATCTCCGGGAAGCAGATACGCAGTATTTT.

The chain couples TRBV6-5 to TRBJ2-5; 7 nucleotides match TRBD1. V shed 6 bases and J 2 bases; nucleotides not matched to a gene: 3. The CDR3 totals 13 residues. The germline CDR1 and CDR2 sequences are MNHEY and SVGAGI. The chain's CDR3 is CASSRGQQETQYF. The CDR3 DNA is TGTGCCAGCAGCAGGGGACAGCAAGAGACCCAGTACTTC.

This clone was detected only a few times. V and J are TRBV2 and TRBJ2-7; 9 bases are shared with TRBD1. V lost 5 bases to trimming and J lost 2 bases; unmatched junction nucleotides: 1. Germline V gene data show CDR1 as SNHLY and CDR2 as FYNNEI. CDR3 length: 13 amino acids. Here the CDR3 reads CASSWTGAYEQYF. The CDR3 nucleotides are TGTGCCAGCAGTTGGACAGGGGCCTACGAGCAGTACTTC.

The CDR3 DNA reads as TGTGCCAGCTCGCCAGAGACAGGGGGCTCAGAGACCCAGTACTTC. Its translation: CASSPETGGSETQYF. The gene calls are TRBV18 and TRBJ2-5; TRBD1 aligns across 10 bases. V shed 6 bases and J 4 bases; nucleotides not matched to a gene: 8. The length of the CDR3 is 15 residues. Germline V gene sequence: CDR1 KGHSH, CDR2 LQKENI.

The table lists this clone with a count of one. V usage is TRBV5-4 and J usage is TRBJ1-2, with 7 bases fitting TRBD1. The V gene's germline CDR1 is SGHNT and CDR2 YYREEE (reference sequence). This CDR3 region has 15 residues. V lost 2 bases, J lost 4 bases, and 8 bases stayed unmatched. The CDR3 loop reads CASSLWIGTAYGYTF. The CDR3 DNA sequence: TGTGCCAGCAGCTTATGGATTGGGACAGCCTATGGCTACACCTTC.